One sample yielded the 7 T cell receptor beta chains listed below, sequenced in a study of identical twins. TCRdb analysed the 5' RACE reads with MiXCR anew, one entry per CDR3 protein. The sample contains roughly 490,000 distinct CDR3 sequences, roughly 13% of which appear only once. The same data also contributed to another study, on yellow fever vaccine responses in identical twins.

The specimen sequenced was CD4+ T cells sorted from blood. The origin of the receptors is a woman between 18 and 29 years old in good health.

With respect to this clonotype: The germline gene is not matched at one end of the junction; a read error may be the cause. The V and J genes are TRBV3-1 and TRBJ2-7, with D unresolved. This CDR3 comprises 12 residues. The germline V gene has CDR1 LGHDT and CDR2 YNNKEL (reference sequence). CDR3 sequence (DNA): TGTGCCAGCAGCCAAGGAGACGAGCATATGAACTTC. It specifies CASSQGDEHMNF.

J is TRBJ1-1 and V is TRBV7-2; D is ambiguous. The length of the CDR3 is 12 residues. Germline loops: CDR1 SGHTA, CDR2 FQGNSA. V was pared by 5 bases and J by 0 bases, with 4 bases between. CDR3 sequence (DNA): TGTGCCAGCAGCGCCTTGAACACTGAAGCTTTCTTT. Amino acids: CASSALNTEAFF.

In this sample, this clonotype turned up a few times. This chain links TRBV7-8 with TRBJ2-7, with D possibly being TRBD2 (6 bases). The CDR3 totals 15 residues. V was shortened by 1 base and J by 0 bases, with 10 bases between the two germline ends. The germline V gene has CDR1 SGHVS and CDR2 FQNEAQ. CDR3 residues: CASSLDWGGSYEQYF. The CDR3 bases are TGTGCCAGCAGCTTAGATTGGGGAGGCTCCTACGAGCAGTACTTC.

The V gene is TRBV7-2, the J gene TRBJ2-7; 11 nucleotides align to TRBD1. This CDR3 has 15 residues. Germline assignment: CDR1 SGHTA and CDR2 FQGNSA. Trimming at V came to 2 bases and at J to 5 bases, leaving 5 bases not matched to a gene. CDR3 region: CASSLRGTGGHEQYF. The CDR3 DNA reads TGTGCCAGCAGCTTAAGAGGGACAGGGGGGCACGAGCAGTACTTC.

V usage is TRBV18 and J usage is TRBJ2-1, with 10 nucleotides matching TRBD2. Germline V CDR1 and CDR2: KGHSH, LQKENI. The CDR3 has 15 residues. The junction had 3 bases not matched to a gene; V was cut back by 4 bases and J by 3 bases. As DNA, the CDR3 is TGTGCCAGCTCACAAGCGGGGGGGGACTACAATGAGCAGTTCTTC. Protein sequence: CASSQAGGDYNEQFF. Looking up the rest from reference TRBV18 and TRBJ2-1 gives the full variable domain: NAGVMQNPRHLVRRRGQEARLRCSPMKGHSHVYWYRQLPEEGLKFMVYLQKENIIDESGMPKERFSAEFPKEGPSILRIQQVVRGDSAAYFCASSQAGGDYNEQFFGPGTRLTVL.

This clonotype was recorded a few times. The chain is built from TRBV12-3 or TRBV12-4 and TRBJ2-7; TRBD2 matches 12 bases. The CDR3 length is 15 residues. Germline trimming cut 5 bases from V and 5 bases from J; bases unmatched to any gene: 7. Here the CDR3 reads CASSDGTSGLNEQYF. CDR3 DNA sequence: TGTGCCAGCAGTGATGGGACTAGCGGGCTCAACGAGCAGTACTTC.

This clonotype appeared a few times. The chain employs TRBV7-3 and TRBJ2-3, with a possible D match to TRBD2 (5 bases). The CDR3 contains 13 residues. With 0 bases removed from V and 5 bases from J, the gap between germline ends came to 6 bases. Germline CDR1 SGHTA, CDR2 FQGTGA. CDR3 in amino acids: CASSLTSVDTQYF. In DNA form, the CDR3 reads TGTGCCAGCAGCTTAACTAGCGTAGATACGCAGTATTTT.